This record concerns one T cell receptor (beta chain) sequence. Its antigen is unknown. Researchers ran the PCR with 60 Vbeta and 13 Jbeta primers. Clones were read by immunoSEQ multiplex PCR, and TCRdb kept only the in-frame ones, dropping some. The sample holds about 130,000 clones, less than 85% seen once. The CDR3 consists of 15 residues. Deletions cut 4 bases from V and 3 bases from J, with 14 bases between. Germline lookup yields CDR1 SGHRS and CDR2 YFSETQ. This entry comes from a study of cytomegalovirus exposure and HLA in healthy donors. Study conclusions and caveats: As a later analysis showed, a missense DCLRE1C variant was linked to trimming of TCR beta V- and J-genes.

Sequences were obtained from PBMCs. The sequence derives from a female donor in good health and CMV-seronegative. The rearrangement links TRBV5-1 to TRBJ2-1; D possibly corresponds to TRBD2 (6 bases). In nucleotides, the CDR3 is TGCGCCAGCAGCCTCGGAGCGGGCTTCTACAATGAGCAGTTCTTC. Residues: CASSLGAGFYNEQFF.